A single sample gave rise to the 8 T cell receptor beta chains below, sequenced in a study of long-term antiretroviral therapy in people with HIV. The assay, immunoSEQ v3.0, was run at survey level. Clones were read by immunoSEQ multiplex PCR, and TCRdb kept only the in-frame ones, dropping some. Of tens of thousands of clones listed, over 80% were seen once; the top ten hold roughly 9.8%. The sample was unsorted PBMCs, taken 2.8 years after starting antiretroviral therapy. The receptor source for this set is a man aged 25 to 40 with HIV.

CDR3 DNA sequence: TGTGCCAGCAGCTTAACACAGGTCTCTGGAAACACCATATATTTT. It translates to CASSLTQVSGNTIYF. The genes are TRBV7-2 and TRBJ1-3; the D gene is possibly TRBD1 (5 bases). The CDR3 runs 15 residues. In germline, CDR1 is SGHTA, CDR2 FQGNSA. V was shortened by 2 bases and J by 0 bases, with 8 bases between the two germline ends. Variable domain in full (rest from reference TRBV7-2 and TRBJ1-3): GAGVSQSPSNKVTEKGKDVELRCDPISGHTALYWYRQSLGQGLEFLIYFQGNSAPDKSGLPSDRFSAERTGGSVSTLTIQRTQQEDSAVYLCASSLTQVSGNTIYFGEGSWLTVV.

The gene calls are TRBV28 and TRBJ2-7; D possibly matches TRBD1 or TRBD2 (5 bases each). This CDR3 region has 13 residues. Germline CDR1 reads MDHEN; CDR2 reads SYDVKM. The V gene lost 2 bases and the J gene lost 5 bases, with 10 bases spanning the gap. CDR3: CASSLIGDHEQYF. In DNA form, the CDR3 reads TGTGCCAGCAGTTTAATAGGGGACCACGAGCAGTACTTC.

The rearrangement joins TRBV30 to TRBJ2-3; no definite D call. Germline CDR1 GTSNPN, CDR2 SVGIG (reference sequence). V lost 2 bases, J lost 5 bases, and 14 bases lay in between. The CDR3 extends over 14 amino acids. The CDR3 sequence is CAWSPDPPRDTQYF. CDR3 bases: TGTGCCTGGAGTCCCGACCCCCCCAGAGATACGCAGTATTTT.

The chain couples TRBV30 to TRBJ1-4; perhaps TRBD1 as D (6 bases). CDR3 size: 15 residues. Germline loops: CDR1 GTSNPN, CDR2 SVGIG (reference sequence). Between the trimmed V and J ends, which lost 0 bases and 2 bases, there was a span of 10 bases. The DNA of the CDR3 is TGTGCCTGGAGTGTAGGGACAACTACTAATGAAAAACTGTTTTTT. This translates into CAWSVGTTTNEKLFF.

The chain uses TRBV5-1 and TRBJ2-1; the match to TRBD1 covers 10 bases. Germline V gene lookup returns CDR1 SGHRS and CDR2 YFSETQ. J lost 4 bases, V lost 3 bases, and 4 bases had no gene match. This CDR3 spans 15 amino acids. CDR3 residues: CASSSDRGGYNEQFF. CDR3 nucleotide sequence: TGCGCCAGCAGCTCGGACAGGGGGGGATACAATGAGCAGTTCTTC.

The chain joins TRBV29-1 to TRBJ1-2, with D possibly TRBD1 on 5 matching bases. V shed 5 bases and J shed 12 bases, with 19 bases lying between them. The length of the CDR3 is 12 residues. Per the germline V gene, CDR1 is SQVTM and CDR2 is ANQGSEA. The CDR3 is CSVLGGSGTHTF. CDR3 nucleotide sequence: TGCAGCGTTTTGGGGGGGTCCGGGACTCACACCTTC.

This clone was detected a few times. This chain links TRBV4-3 with TRBJ2-7, with 10 bases lining up with TRBD1. This CDR3 has 14 amino acids. Germline lookup yields CDR1 LGHNA and CDR2 YSLEER. V shed 0 bases and J 7 bases; nucleotides not matched to a gene: 3. The CDR3 DNA reads as TGCGCCAGCAGCCAAGATGGGACAGGGGATGAGCAGTACTTC. Residues: CASSQDGTGDEQYF.

This clone occurred a few times. The J gene is TRBJ1-5, the V gene TRBV6-6; D remains ambiguous. The CDR3 spans 16 residues. Germline V CDR1 and CDR2: MNHNY, SVGAGI (reference sequence). V was clipped by 8 bases and J by 0 bases, with 17 bases between them. CDR3 coding DNA: TGTGCCAGCTACGGACCGACCTCTTATAGCAATCAGCCCCAGCATTTT. This sequence encodes CASYGPTSYSNQPQHF.